The present T cell receptor (beta chain) was sequenced within a study of OX40 agonist ivuxolimab in advanced cancers. General notes on the study: Ivuxolimab, which targeted the costimulatory receptor OX40 (CD134), was an agonistic, fully human IgG2 monoclonal antibody. Peripheral TCRbeta sequencing aimed to test whether ivuxolimab altered TCR sequence diversity and caused clonal T-cell expansion. Prior anti-PD-1, anti-PD-L1 or anti-CTLA-4 therapy was permitted, and checkpoint inhibitors had been received by less than 45% of dose-escalation patients. The dose-escalation cohort was approximately 83% male with a mean age of approximately 60 years, ranging from roughly 20 to 80. Of the roughly 54 dose-escalation patients, hepatocellular carcinoma was present in 19, melanoma in approximately 15, renal cell carcinoma in 9 and head and neck cancer in 9. Partial responses occurred in three dose-escalation patients: two with cutaneous melanoma and one with hepatocellular carcinoma. Intravenous ivuxolimab was administered to patients every 2 weeks at six dose levels: 0.01, 0.1, 0.3, 1.5, 3 and 10 mg/kg. The paper covers the monotherapy dose-escalation part of the phase I ivuxolimab trial, which included N of about 56 patients. Overall study results and their limits: At doses of 0.1 to 3.0 mg/kg, clonal expansion of both CD4+ and CD8+ T cells in blood was seen between baseline and week 6. Low levels of normalized T-cell clonal expansion were also seen in some patients who did not respond. After ivuxolimab, CD8+ T cells had more expanded clones than CD4+ T cells on average. The antigen specificity of the peripheral T cells that underwent clonal expansion was not determined. In the 0.1-3.0 mg/kg groups, partial responders had among the lowest normalized peripheral clonal expansion, particularly in CD8+ T cells.

For sequencing of the TCRbeta CDR3 region, genomic DNA was extracted from the sorted cells. The immunoSEQ Assay was used to sequence the TCRbeta CDR3 regions. TCRdb re-hosts the immuneACCESS table, in-frame sequences only. Its copies lack some clones; in the studies checked, an unresolved V gene accounts for under half of them, and the cause for the rest is not known. This sample is represented by about 82,000 clones; approximately 87% of them were singletons. The ten largest make up more than 0.75% of the sample. Patients with autoimmune disease history or receiving systemic immunosuppression were excluded from the trial. In every dose cohort, peripheral blood was drawn for TCR sequencing at baseline, cycle 4 day 1, and cycle 7 day 1. Samples were obtained from an open-label, multicenter, first-in-human phase I dose-escalation trial of ivuxolimab. Adults with locally advanced or metastatic head and neck squamous cell, hepatocellular, melanoma or renal cell carcinoma were enrolled in the trial. Before TCR sequencing, CD4+ and CD8+ T cells were separately sorted from peripheral blood.

Details on this clone: The antigen it recognizes is unknown. It has no much larger one-base neighbor in the sample; base qualities were not kept.

Relative to germline, V is 5 bases shorter and J is 1 base shorter, with 8 bases between their ends. From a lookup of the germline V gene, CDR1 and CDR2 are SGHAT and FQNNGV. Spanning cysteine to phenylalanine, the CDR3 consists of 13 amino acids. The read is trimmed to its CDR3 DNA, 39 bases read in frame from base 1. This receptor was obtained from an adult with an advanced solid tumor such as melanoma, head and neck, liver or kidney cancer. Sequencing used CD4+ or CD8+ T cells sorted from blood, obtained in a trial of the OX40 agonist ivuxolimab. The chain is made from TRBV11-2 and TRBJ1-1; the D gene lacks a confident call. DNA sequence: TGTGCCAGCAGCCGTCAGTCGAACACTGAAGCTTTCTTT. This codes for CASSRQSNTEAFF.